These T cell receptor beta chains were read from a single sample in a study of blood T cells in healthy people across ages. MiXCR, run by TCRdb on the 5' RACE reads, gives a single entry per CDR3 protein. Of 650,000 to 950,000 distinct CDR3 sequences listed, about 42% are singletons. The sequenced sample consisted of blood. The source is a man aged 60 to 75 in good health. CDR3s include the opening cysteine and the closing phenylalanine or tryptophan. Fields, in order: J gene, V gene, D gene, clone size, CDR3 protein, CDR3 DNA. The D gene is left open where the match is weak. The size entry is marked missing in some rows and otherwise reads once, few, many or a size class.

>TRBJ1-2|TRBV6-1|-|-
CASSEILGRRGYTF
TGTGCCAGCAGTGAAATTTTGGGAAGGAGAGGCTACACCTTC
>TRBJ2-7|TRBV29-1|TRBD1|once
CSGGQVGCEQYF
TGCAGCGGAGGACAGGTGGGCTGTGAGCAGTACTTC
>TRBJ1-5|TRBV6-4|TRBD1|-
CASSDLGTGGAYNQPQHF
TGTGCCAGCAGTGACCTCGGGACAGGGGGCGCATATAATCAGCCCCAGCATTTT
>TRBJ2-3|TRBV7-9|-|-
CASSLGRTGSTDTQYF
TGTGCCAGCAGCTTGGGGAGGACAGGCAGCACAGATACGCAGTATTTT
>TRBJ1-1|TRBV5-5|-|-
CASSFSGGFTEAFF
TGTGCCAGCAGCTTCTCCGGGGGCTTTACTGAAGCTTTCTTT
>TRBJ2-5|TRBV7-9|TRBD1|-
CASSFGTDGNEQYF
TGTGCCAGCAGCTTTGGGACAGATGGGAATGAGCAGTACTTC
>TRBJ2-7|TRBV6-5|TRBD1|-
CASSIGTGFRYEQYF
TGTGCCAGCAGTATTGGGACAGGGTTTCGCTACGAGCAGTACTTC
>TRBJ1-2|TRBV28|-|few
CASSPMSVANYGYTF
TGTGCCAGCAGTCCAATGTCAGTGGCTAACTATGGCTACACCTTC
>TRBJ1-2|TRBV3-1|TRBD1|-
CASSSTDRGKGGYTF
TGTGCCAGCAGCTCCACCGACAGGGGGAAAGGTGGCTACACCTTC
>TRBJ2-5|TRBV20-1|-|few
CSASLRGQAPQETQYF
TGCAGTGCTAGCCTGCGCGGGCAAGCGCCCCAAGAGACCCAGTACTTC
>TRBJ2-5|TRBV7-2|TRBD2|-
CASSFLALRGGETQYF
TGTGCCAGCAGCTTCTTAGCCTTGCGGGGGGGGGAGACCCAGTACTTC
>TRBJ2-5|TRBV2|TRBD2|-
CASSERAAAGETQYF
TGTGCCAGCAGTGAAAGGGCGGCAGCGGGGGAGACCCAGTACTTC
>TRBJ2-1|TRBV7-2|TRBD2|few
CASSTGTRGVYNEQFF
TGTGCCAGCAGCACCGGAACTCGGGGGGTTTACAATGAGCAGTTCTTC
>TRBJ1-4|TRBV12-3/TRBV12-4|-|few
CASSLGRKYNEKLFF
TGTGCCAGCAGTTTGGGTCGGAAGTACAATGAAAAACTGTTTTTT
>TRBJ2-1|TRBV4-1|-|-
CASSHPRGAGETQFF
TGCGCCAGCAGCCATCCAAGGGGGGCTGGGGAGACCCAGTTCTTC
>TRBJ2-3|TRBV20-1|-|-
CSASPTADTQYF
TGCAGTGCTAGTCCGACGGCCGATACGCAGTATTTT
>TRBJ2-3|TRBV4-1|-|-
CASSQGYGTSTDTQYF
TGCGCCAGCAGCCAAGGTTACGGGACTAGCACAGATACGCAGTATTTT
>TRBJ2-5|TRBV7-9|TRBD2|few
CASSVIAGGQETQYF
TGTGCCAGCAGCGTTATAGCGGGGGGGCAAGAGACCCAGTACTTC
>TRBJ2-7|TRBV29-1|TRBD1|-
CSVATGTEGPVEQYF
TGCAGCGTAGCCACCGGGACAGAGGGCCCCGTGGAGCAGTACTTC
>TRBJ2-3|TRBV12-3/TRBV12-4|TRBD1|many
CASSPPGTGVGDTQYF
TGTGCCAGCAGCCCCCCGGGGACAGGGGTGGGAGATACGCAGTATTTT
>TRBJ2-7|TRBV6-1|TRBD2|-
CASSEAGGAYEQYF
TGTGCCAGCAGTGAAGCTGGGGGGGCCTACGAGCAGTACTTC
>TRBJ2-1|TRBV6-1|-|few
CASSWGAPYNEQFF
TGTGCCAGCAGTTGGGGGGCGCCTTACAATGAGCAGTTCTTC
>TRBJ2-1|TRBV7-2|-|-
CASSLGEIEQFF
TGTGCCAGCAGCTTGGGGGAAATTGAGCAGTTCTTC
>TRBJ2-3|TRBV7-8|-|few
CASSSEGYTDTQYF
TGTGCCAGCAGCAGTGAGGGTTACACAGATACGCAGTATTTT
>TRBJ2-7|TRBV20-1|TRBD2|few
CSAGTSGATYEQYF
TGCAGTGCCGGGACTAGCGGGGCAACCTACGAGCAGTACTTC
>TRBJ2-1|TRBV10-3|-|-
CAISESREQFF
TGTGCCATCAGTGAGTCAAGAGAGCAGTTCTTC
>TRBJ2-3|TRBV7-2|-|-
CASSAERAYTDTQYF
TGTGCCAGCAGCGCCGAAAGGGCCTACACAGATACGCAGTATTTT
>TRBJ1-6|TRBV7-8|-|-
CASSLMGRRSYNSPLHF
TGTGCCAGCAGCTTGATGGGAAGAAGGTCCTACAATTCACCCCTCCACTTT
>TRBJ2-5|TRBV11-1|-|-
CASSLGRWETQYF
TGTGCCAGCAGCTTAGGCAGATGGGAGACCCAGTACTTC
>TRBJ2-3|TRBV9|-|-
CASSDGSTDTQYF
TGTGCCAGCAGCGATGGGAGCACAGATACGCAGTATTTT
>TRBJ2-1|TRBV6-2/TRBV6-3|-|-
CASTSTPGGGSRFF
TGTGCCAGCACCAGCACACCAGGGGGGGGAAGTCGGTTCTTC
>TRBJ2-1|TRBV10-3|-|-
CAISAGGNEQFF
TGTGCCATCAGCGCAGGGGGGAATGAGCAGTTCTTC
>TRBJ2-5|TRBV9|-|-
CASSVQGHPWETQYF
TGTGCCAGCAGCGTACAGGGACACCCTTGGGAGACCCAGTACTTC